A single sample is the source of the 11 T cell receptor beta chains below, sequenced in a study of cytomegalovirus exposure and HLA in healthy donors. 13 Jbeta primers and 60 Vbeta primers were used for the PCR. Assay used: immunoSEQ multiplex PCR; TCRdb lists only in-frame clones, some missing. Its listing shows some 30,000 clones. The material sequenced was PBMCs. The receptors stem from a woman aged 40 to 50 in good health and CMV-seropositive.

The chain has TRBV27 and TRBJ2-7, with 9 positions matching TRBD1. Trimming took 6 bases from V and 7 from J; bases not matched to a gene: 7. The CDR3 covers 13 residues. Germline CDR1 is MNHEY and CDR2 is SMNVEV (reference sequence). This chain's CDR3 is CASSRGQGGEQYF. The DNA of the CDR3 is TGTGCCAGCAGCCGGGGACAGGGTGGGGAGCAGTACTTC.

The chain combines TRBV6-6 with TRBJ1-5; D unresolved. V was trimmed by 2 bases and J by 0 bases, leaving 11 bases between them. Germline values: CDR1 MNHNY, CDR2 SVGAGI (reference sequence). CDR3 length: 16 residues. This CDR3 is CASSYPAGFSNQPQHF. In nucleotides, the CDR3 is TGTGCCAGCAGTTACCCGGCGGGGTTTAGCAATCAGCCCCAGCATTTT.

In DNA, the CDR3 is TGCAGCGTTGAGGAGACCAGGGGAGATACGCAGTATTTT. Translating gives CSVEETRGDTQYF. V usage is TRBV29-1 and J usage is TRBJ2-3; D might be TRBD1 (6 bases). Trimming shortened V by 3 bases and J by 5 bases, and 12 bases separated the two germline ends. The CDR3 covers 13 residues. CDR1 SQVTM and CDR2 ANQGSEA come from the germline V gene.

The chain is built from TRBV5-4 and TRBJ2-1; possibly TRBD1 for D (5 bases). V was trimmed by 1 base and J by 1 base, leaving 15 bases between them. The germline CDR1 and CDR2 sequences are SGHNT and YYREEE (reference sequence). This CDR3 is built from 17 residues. The chain's CDR3 is CASSLNRGSPSYNEQFF. CDR3 sequence (DNA): TGTGCCAGCAGCTTGAATAGGGGTAGTCCGTCCTACAATGAGCAGTTCTTC. Supplemented by reference TRBV5-4 and TRBJ2-1, the full variable domain reads ETGVTQSPTHLIKTRGQQVTLRCSSQSGHNTVSWYQQALGQGPQFIFQYYREEENGRGNFPPRFSGLQFPNYSSELNVNALELDDSALYLCASSLNRGSPSYNEQFFGPGTRLTVL.

The V call is TRBV6-1, the J call TRBJ1-5; 7 bases agree with TRBD1. The CDR3 totals 15 residues. The germline V gene has CDR1 MNHNS and CDR2 SASEGT. After removal of 1 base from V and 3 bases from J, the junction contained 3 bases not matched to a gene. Here the CDR3 reads CASSEGRGINQPQHF. The CDR3 nucleotides are TGTGCCAGCAGTGAAGGCAGGGGGATCAATCAGCCCCAGCATTTT.

The chain has TRBV11-2 and TRBJ2-7; the D gene is possibly TRBD1 (5 bases). This CDR3 comprises 14 residues. The ends were cut back, 1 base at V and 2 bases at J, with 9 bases in the middle. Germline V CDR1 and CDR2: SGHAT, FQNNGV. CDR3 coding DNA: TGTGCCAGCAGCTTAGTAAAAGGGGCCTACGAGCAGTACTTC. Amino acid sequence: CASSLVKGAYEQYF.

The CDR3 loop reads CASSGRVNYEQYF. DNA for the CDR3: TGTGCCAGCAGTGGCAGGGTCAACTACGAGCAGTACTTC. The gene calls are TRBV6-1 and TRBJ2-7, with a tentative D call TRBD1 (5 bases). V was shortened by 4 bases and J by 3 bases, with 10 bases between the two germline ends. This CDR3 comprises 13 residues. Germline values: CDR1 MNHNS, CDR2 SASEGT.

The chain is built from TRBV6-5 and TRBJ2-7; D gene unclear. This CDR3 has 12 amino acids. V gave up 6 bases and J gave up 2 bases, with 8 bases separating them. Germline V gene data show CDR1 as MNHEY and CDR2 as SVGAGI. The CDR3 is CASSRSAYEQYF. The CDR3 DNA sequence: TGTGCCAGCAGCAGGTCCGCCTACGAGCAGTACTTC.

The chain employs TRBV7-8 and TRBJ2-1; TRBD2 matches at 8 bases. V was clipped by 5 bases and J by 7 bases; unmatched bases: 1. CDR1 and CDR2 (germline): SGHVS, FQNEAQ. The CDR3 is 12 residues long. CDR3 sequence (DNA): TGTGCCAGCAGCCCGGGGGGGAATGAGCAGTTCTTC. Protein sequence: CASSPGGNEQFF.

The chain carries TRBV29-1 and TRBJ2-5; D unclear. The CDR3 extends over 13 amino acids. Per the germline V gene, CDR1 is SQVTM and CDR2 is ANQGSEA. V gave up 2 bases and J gave up 4 bases, with 11 bases separating them. The CDR3 coding sequence is TGCAGCGTTGAATCAAGGCGAGGAGAGACCCAGTACTTC. It encodes CSVESRRGETQYF.

This chain joins TRBV27 and TRBJ2-7, with 9 bases matching TRBD2. V lost 2 bases to trimming and J lost 2 bases; unmatched junction nucleotides: 1. The CDR3 covers 14 residues. Germline lookup yields CDR1 MNHEY and CDR2 SMNVEV (reference sequence). The CDR3 bases are TGTGCCAGCAGTTTAGGCGGGAGGGCCTACGAGCAGTACTTC. Protein sequence: CASSLGGRAYEQYF.